The clone carrying this T cell receptor (beta chain) was seen only a few times. Its antigen is unknown. Germline V gene sequence: CDR1 MNHNS, CDR2 SASEGT. CDR3 length: 19 residues. The junction had 22 bases not matched to a gene; V was cut back by 8 bases and J by 3 bases. These data originate in a study of response to subunit inactivated influenza vaccine. Study results and caveats: Each seasonal influenza vaccination, the authors suggested, recruits few new T cells.

TCRdb independently ran MiXCR on the RT-PCR reads; one entry per CDR3 protein. The repertoire has fewer than 650,000 distinct CDR3 sequences, roughly 13% of them found once; the top ten carry around 13%. This sequence joins TRBV6-1 and TRBJ1-3, with 7 bases aligning to TRBD1. This TCR was sampled from a man between 45 and 60 years old who received an inactivated influenza vaccine. This sample comprised PBMCs from blood, obtained about 40 days after vaccination. The CDR3: CASQRLGGSGQAGGNTIYF. The CDR3 DNA reads TGTGCCAGCCAAAGACTGGGGGGTTCAGGACAGGCCGGTGGAAACACCATATATTTT.